This entry lists 21 T cell receptor beta chains sequenced from one sample in a study of cytomegalovirus exposure and HLA in healthy donors. The PCR employed 60 Vbeta primers together with 13 Jbeta primers. The data were produced by immunoSEQ multiplex PCR, yet TCRdb's version contains in-frame clones alone and is incomplete. The sample holds around 190,000 clones, over 75% seen once. The sample was PBMCs. Receptor source: a woman under 40 in good health and CMV-seronegative.

The rearrangement uses TRBV6-6 and TRBJ1-4; 7 bases are a match to TRBD1. Germline V gene data show CDR1 as MNHNY and CDR2 as SVGAGI (reference sequence). The CDR3 has 16 residues. Losses at the gene ends were 2 bases for V and 8 bases for J; bases not matched to a gene: 11. DNA for the CDR3: TGTGCCAGCAGTTACGGCTTAGAGGGGGCTAGAGAAAAACTGTTTTTT. This sequence encodes CASSYGLEGAREKLFF.

The V and J genes are TRBV28 and TRBJ1-5; D not certain. The CDR3 sequence is 16 residues long. Germline V gives CDR1 MDHEN, CDR2 SYDVKM. Trimming removed 5 bases at V and 0 bases at J, with 14 bases between. CDR3 loop: CASSTEYIHSNQPQHF. The CDR3 DNA follows: TGTGCCAGCAGTACCGAATACATTCATAGCAATCAGCCCCAGCATTTT.

This chain connects TRBV6-1 to TRBJ1-4, with a tentative D call TRBD1 (6 bases). V was pared by 2 bases and J by 0 bases, with 7 bases between. Germline assignment: CDR1 MNHNS and CDR2 SASEGT. CDR3 size: 15 residues. The CDR3 here is CASSERTATNEKLFF. CDR3 DNA sequence: TGTGCCAGCAGTGAAAGGACAGCAACTAATGAAAAACTGTTTTTT.

The rearrangement joins TRBV5-1 to TRBJ2-3; 16 positions match TRBD2. Per germline, CDR1 SGHRS and CDR2 YFSETQ. V trimming: 3 bases; J trimming: 6 bases; junction bases outside the gene matches: 7. The CDR3 runs to 17 residues. DNA of the CDR3: TGCGCCAGCAGCTCGAGCGGGACTAGCGGGAGGGGGGATACGCAGTATTTT. Amino acid sequence: CASSSSGTSGRGDTQYF.

The rearrangement uses TRBV6-1 and TRBJ1-2; D uncertain. Germline loops: CDR1 MNHNS, CDR2 SASEGT. CDR3 size: 14 residues. Trimming removed 7 bases from V and 2 bases from J, with 14 bases in between. In DNA form, the CDR3 reads TGTGCCAGCAACCCCGTGAACAGCAACTATGGCTACACCTTC. Its protein product is CASNPVNSNYGYTF.

V and J are TRBV10-2 and TRBJ2-1, with a tentative D call TRBD2 (6 bases). The germline V gene has CDR1 WSHSY and CDR2 SAAADI. CDR3 size: 14 residues. Trimming took off 7 bases at V and 9 bases at J, with 19 bases between the two ends. The CDR3 DNA sequence: TGCGCCAGCAAAGTCGAGCGGGTCTCGGGTGAGCAGTTCTTC. This codes for CASKVERVSGEQFF.

This rearrangement joins TRBV28 to TRBJ2-3, with no clear D. Trimming took off 4 bases at V and 1 base at J, with 18 bases between the two ends. The CDR3 length is 17 residues. Germline-derived CDR1 and CDR2 are MDHEN and SYDVKM. In DNA form, the CDR3 reads TGTGCCAGCAGTTCCTACCCTTCGCGCCGGGGCACAGATACGCAGTATTTT. Protein product: CASSSYPSRRGTDTQYF.

The chain recombines TRBV5-4 with TRBJ2-7; 11 bases match TRBD2. The CDR3 sequence is 14 residues long. V lost 4 bases, J lost 5 bases, and 5 bases stayed unmatched. CDR1 and CDR2 from the germline V gene are SGHNT and YYREEE (reference sequence). The CDR3 nucleotides are TGTGCCAGCAGCACTAGCGGGAGTACCGACGAGCAGTACTTC. Translated, it gives CASSTSGSTDEQYF.

The chain combines TRBV7-3 with TRBJ2-7, with D tentatively TRBD2 (5 bases). Trimming stripped 5 bases from V and 5 bases from J, with 13 bases between. Per germline, CDR1 SGHTA and CDR2 FQGTGA. The length of the CDR3 is 13 residues. The CDR3 coding sequence is TGTGCCAGCAGCCTCCGGGATCGAGACGAGCAGTACTTC. Translating gives CASSLRDRDEQYF.

The chain couples TRBV27 to TRBJ2-3; D is uncertain. With 4 bases removed from V and 4 bases from J, the gap between germline ends came to 9 bases. The CDR3 contains 13 residues. The germline gives CDR1 MNHEY, CDR2 SMNVEV (reference sequence). CDR3 coding DNA: TGTGCCAGCAGTTATTCTAGAGCAGATACGCAGTATTTT. Amino acids: CASSYSRADTQYF.

The genes are TRBV5-1 and TRBJ2-1, with TRBD2 matching over 12 bases. V dropped 2 bases and J dropped 7; count of bases not matched to a gene: 7. The CDR3 length is 16 residues. The germline gives CDR1 SGHRS, CDR2 YFSETQ. The CDR3 is CASSFMLAGGGNEQFF. CDR3 DNA sequence: TGCGCCAGCAGCTTCATGCTAGCGGGAGGGGGAAATGAGCAGTTCTTC.

The chain uses TRBV10-3 and TRBJ2-1, with 10 bases lining up with TRBD2. This CDR3 spans 12 amino acids. The germline V gene encodes CDR1 ENHRY and CDR2 SYGVKD. Losses at the gene ends were 10 bases for V and 5 bases for J; bases not matched to a gene: 2. CDR3 loop: CASGLADNEQFF. The CDR3 nucleotides are TGTGCCAGCGGACTAGCGGACAATGAGCAGTTCTTC.

This clone occurred a few times. The chain recombines TRBV27 with TRBJ2-1, with 9 nucleotides matching TRBD2. The germline CDR1 and CDR2 sequences are MNHEY and SMNVEV (reference sequence). The CDR3 has 15 amino acids. With V trimmed by 0 bases and J by 7 bases, 4 bases remained unmatched. CDR3 residues: CASSLSISGRNEQFF. Here the CDR3 DNA reads TGTGCCAGCAGTTTATCGATAAGCGGGAGGAATGAGCAGTTCTTC.

The chain carries TRBV6-5 and TRBJ1-4; 9 bases align to TRBD1. The V and J ends lost 8 bases and 6 bases, in that order; junction bases with no gene match: 7. The CDR3 spans 14 residues. Per the germline V gene, CDR1 is MNHEY and CDR2 is SVGAGI. DNA of the CDR3: TGTGCCAGCGGTCGTAGACAGGGGGATGAAAAACTGTTTTTT. It specifies CASGRRQGDEKLFF.

The CDR3 is CAWSGLVTDTQYF. The CDR3 DNA reads as TGTGCCTGGAGCGGACTAGTCACAGATACGCAGTATTTT. V usage is TRBV30 and J usage is TRBJ2-3; 7 positions match TRBD2. The junction had 2 bases not matched to a gene; V was cut back by 3 bases and J by 2 bases. This CDR3 spans 13 amino acids. CDR1 is GTSNPN and CDR2 is SVGIG in the germline V gene (reference sequence).

The genes are TRBV19 and TRBJ2-2, with D tentatively TRBD2 (5 bases). The germline CDR1 and CDR2 sequences are LNHDA and SQIVND (reference sequence). The V gene lost 9 bases and the J gene lost 0 bases, with 8 bases spanning the gap. This CDR3 is built from 13 residues. The CDR3 region has the DNA TGTGCCAGCACTAGACCGAACACCGGGGAGCTGTTTTTT. This gives the protein CASTRPNTGELFF.

The rearrangement joins TRBV27 to TRBJ2-3; TRBD2 matches at 11 bases. Germline CDR1 MNHEY, CDR2 SMNVEV (reference sequence). The V and J ends lost 2 bases and 5 bases, in that order; junction bases with no gene match: 18. This CDR3 has 20 residues. Here the CDR3 reads CASSLREGLADPGAIDTQYF. CDR3 in DNA: TGTGCCAGCAGTTTAAGGGAGGGACTAGCGGACCCGGGCGCCATAGATACGCAGTATTTT.

The rearrangement joins TRBV6-1 to TRBJ2-1; D unresolved. Deletions cut 0 bases from V and 4 bases from J, with 4 bases between. The CDR3 is made up of 13 amino acids. Germline values: CDR1 MNHNS, CDR2 SASEGT. The CDR3 bases are TGTGCCAGCAGTGAAGCTGAGTACAATGAGCAGTTCTTC. This codes for CASSEAEYNEQFF.

This clone was picked up a small number of times. This sequence joins TRBV5-1 and TRBJ2-2; possibly TRBD1 for D (5 bases). CDR3 size: 14 residues. CDR1 SGHRS and CDR2 YFSETQ come from the germline V gene. Trimming cost V 9 bases and J 3 bases, with 15 bases left between them. Here the CDR3 DNA reads TGCGCCACCAGGCGTGGGGCCGACACCGGGGAGCTGTTTTTT. It translates to CATRRGADTGELFF.

The rearrangement uses TRBV30 and TRBJ2-7, with TRBD1 matching 9 bases. Germline CDR1 GTSNPN, CDR2 SVGIG (reference sequence). V gave up 2 bases and J gave up 4 bases; unmatched junction bases: 9. This CDR3 has 15 residues. CDR3 residues: CAWSRSGTGSYEQYF. CDR3 DNA: TGTGCCTGGAGTCGGTCCGGGACAGGGTCTTACGAGCAGTACTTC.

A note on this clone: One junction end does not reproduce the germline sequence, and a read error may be involved. This chain connects TRBV19 to TRBJ2-2, with 10 bases fitting TRBD2. Germline assignment: CDR1 LNHDA and CDR2 SQIVND (reference sequence). The CDR3 sequence is 15 residues long. The CDR3 spells CASRIGLADTGELFF. CDR3 nucleotides: TGTGCCAGTAGGATAGGACTAGCGGACACCGGGGAGCTGTTTTTT. The full variable domain, with the rest looked up from reference TRBV19 and TRBJ2-2, is DGGITQSPKYLFRKEGQNVTLSCEQNLNHDAMYWYRQDPGQGLRLIYYSQIVNDFQKGDIAEGYSVSREKKESFPLTVTSAQKNPTAFYLCASRIGLADTGELFFGEGSRLTVL.